The 14 T cell receptor beta chains reported below all come from one sample, sequenced in a study of T cells in Graves' hyperthyroidism and ophthalmopathy. Authors of the study amplified TCR beta CDR3 regions from RNA transcripts. In the first-round RT-PCR of the TCR CDR3, the HTBI primer set was used. TCRdb reprocessed the multiplex PCR reads with MiXCR, giving one entry per CDR3 protein. In the table there are about 760,000 distinct CDR3 sequences, about a third of which are singletons. Sequencing was done on a sample of blood. The receptors come from a woman aged 40 to 50 with Graves' hyperthyroidism.

The chain links TRBV29-1 to TRBJ1-1; tentative D call: TRBD1 (6 bases). The V and J ends lost 4 bases and 0 bases respectively, with 15 bases between them. The CDR3 consists of 15 residues. The germline CDR1 and CDR2 sequences are SQVTM and ANQGSEA. The CDR3 DNA sequence: TGCAGCGTTGGACGGGACAAGCCCATGAACACTGAAGCTTTCTTT. Its protein product is CSVGRDKPMNTEAFF.

In this sample, this clonotype turned up many times. V gene TRBV20-1 combines with J gene TRBJ1-6; 9 bases agree with TRBD1. V was clipped by 1 base and J by 8 bases; unmatched bases: 3. This CDR3 has 14 amino acids. From germline, CDR1 is DFQATT and CDR2 SNEGSKA (reference sequence). CDR3 in amino acids: CSARVDRGDSPLHF. The CDR3 nucleotides read TGCAGTGCTAGAGTCGACAGGGGGGATTCACCCCTCCACTTT.

This clonotype was observed a few times. The genes are TRBV7-2 and TRBJ1-5; 11 nucleotides agree with TRBD1. With V trimmed by 6 bases and J by 6 bases, 7 bases remained unmatched. CDR1 SGHTA and CDR2 FQGNSA come from the germline V gene. The CDR3 totals 15 residues. The CDR3 here is CASSHGTGGVQPQHF. For the CDR3, the DNA is TGTGCCAGCAGTCATGGGACAGGGGGAGTTCAGCCCCAGCATTTT.

This clonotype was counted only a few times. The genes are TRBV20-1 and TRBJ2-6, with D perhaps TRBD2 (6 bases). The CDR3 is 15 amino acids. Trimming removed 4 bases from V and 2 bases from J, with 12 bases in between. Germline V CDR1 and CDR2: DFQATT, SNEGSKA (reference sequence). CDR3 bases: TGCAGTGCTATGGGGCTAGCGCCTGGGGCCAACGTCCTGACTTTC. It specifies CSAMGLAPGANVLTF.

This clonotype was counted a few times. This sequence joins TRBV9 and TRBJ2-7, with D possibly being TRBD2 (6 bases). Trimming shortened V by 0 bases and J by 7 bases, and 14 bases separated the two germline ends. The CDR3 is 14 residues long. Germline loops: CDR1 SGDLS, CDR2 YYNGEE. The CDR3 nucleotides read TGTGCCAGCAGCGTAGCTACCGGCGGGGCAGAGCAGTACTTC. Protein: CASSVATGGAEQYF.

The chain links TRBV10-3 to TRBJ2-2; the match to TRBD1 covers 11 bases. The CDR3 contains 17 residues. CDR1 and CDR2 (germline): ENHRY, SYGVKD. V shed 2 bases, J shed 7 bases, and the junction held 9 bases outside the gene matches. CDR3 nucleotides: TGTGCCATCAGTGAGAAAGTGGACAGGGGGCAAGGCGGGGAGCTGTTTTTT. This encodes CAISEKVDRGQGGELFF.

The gene calls are TRBV19 and TRBJ2-1; 8 bases are shared with TRBD1. CDR1 and CDR2 from the germline V gene are LNHDA and SQIVND (reference sequence). The CDR3 loop spans 14 amino acids. The V gene end was trimmed by 6 bases and the J gene end by 9 bases; junction bases not matched to a gene: 10. CDR3 bases: TGTGCCAGTAGCGGGACAGGACCAGGCGGTGAGCAGTTCTTC. Residues: CASSGTGPGGEQFF.

This clonotype showed up many times. The chain has TRBV7-9 and TRBJ1-1; the D gene is possibly TRBD1 (6 bases). The germline CDR1 and CDR2 sequences are SEHNR and FQNEAQ (reference sequence). Trimming removed 8 bases from V and 3 bases from J, with 13 bases in between. The CDR3 covers 13 residues. In DNA form, the CDR3 reads TGTGCCAGCCTTAGGACAGCCGACACTGAAGCTTTCTTT. As protein: CASLRTADTEAFF.

The CDR3 is CSARAEGRDRYEQYF. CDR3 nucleotide sequence: TGCAGTGCTAGGGCAGAGGGCAGGGACCGCTACGAGCAGTACTTC. The chain combines TRBV20-1 with TRBJ2-7; possibly TRBD1 or TRBD2 for D (5 bases each). Germline V gene lookup returns CDR1 DFQATT and CDR2 SNEGSKA (reference sequence). The ends were cut back, 3 bases at V and 3 bases at J, with 18 bases in the middle. The CDR3 contains 15 residues.

Comments on this clonotype: One base away lies a much larger clone, so this may be a sequencing read error. This chain uses TRBV24-1 with TRBJ2-2; perhaps TRBD2 as D (6 bases). Per the germline V gene, CDR1 is KGHDR and CDR2 is SFDVKD. The CDR3 spans 12 residues. The CDR3 loop reads CATRSVAGGLFF. The CDR3 DNA reads as TGTGCCACCAGATCGGTGGCCGGGGGGCTGTTTTTT.

Comment on this clonotype: A read error is possible here, since a much larger clone lies one base away. V usage is TRBV29-1 and J usage is TRBJ2-5, with a weak D call TRBD2 (6 bases). V gave up 3 bases and J gave up 4 bases, with 21 bases separating them. CDR1 and CDR2 from the germline V gene are SQVTM and ANQGSEA. The CDR3 has 16 residues. This CDR3 reads CSVDSRGVGLTETQYF. The CDR3 nucleotides are TGCAGCGTTGATAGCCGCGGGGTAGGCCTAACAGAGACCCAGTACTTC.

This clonotype appeared many times. One end of the junction is discordant with germline, which a read error may explain. The chain links TRBV20-1 to TRBJ1-5, with no clear D. The CDR3 consists of 15 residues. The germline V gene has CDR1 DFQATT and CDR2 SNEGSKA (reference sequence). The chain's CDR3 is CSAMGSLDSNQPQHF. The CDR3 region has the DNA TGCAGCGCTATGGGAAGTCTCGATAGCAATCAGCCCCAGCATTTT.

The J gene is TRBJ1-2, the V gene TRBV9; D gene uncertain. This CDR3 spans 16 amino acids. Germline V gene data show CDR1 as SGDLS and CDR2 as YYNGEE. Trimming stripped 4 bases from V and 4 bases from J, with 20 bases between. The CDR3 sequence is CASSPHLADDFYGYTF. The CDR3 DNA is TGTGCCAGCAGCCCCCACCTGGCAGATGACTTCTATGGCTACACCTTC.

This clonotype has ten or more counts. V is TRBV7-3 and J is TRBJ2-2; D gene unclear. Trimming removed 4 bases at V and 0 bases at J, with 15 bases between. The CDR3 totals 17 residues. In germline, CDR1 is SGHTA, CDR2 FQGTGA. For the CDR3, the DNA is TGTGCCAGCAGCTCGAGCAATAGCATGTCGAACACCGGGGAGCTGTTTTTT. Its translation: CASSSSNSMSNTGELFF.